One sample yielded the 30 T cell receptor beta chains listed below, sequenced in a study of identical twins. TCRdb used MiXCR to reprocess the 5' RACE reads, holding one entry per CDR3 protein. Of roughly 230,000 distinct CDR3 sequences listed, around 8% are singletons. Another study also made use of these data, one on yellow fever vaccine responses in identical twins.

Sequencing was carried out using CD8+ T cells sorted from blood. These receptors were collected from a woman aged 18-35 years in good health.

This clonotype was detected a few times. The chain combines TRBV28 with TRBJ2-7; D gene ambiguous. In germline, CDR1 is MDHEN, CDR2 SYDVKM. With 6 bases removed from V and 0 bases from J, the gap between germline ends came to 12 bases. The CDR3 sequence is 14 residues long. The CDR3 sequence is CASSLVETSYEQYF. The CDR3 coding sequence is TGTGCCAGCAGCCTCGTAGAGACCTCCTACGAGCAGTACTTC.

This clonotype was counted between two and nine times. V is TRBV7-9 and J is TRBJ2-7, with 7 bases aligning to TRBD2. CDR3 length: 14 amino acids. Germline V gene data show CDR1 as SEHNR and CDR2 as FQNEAQ (reference sequence). Trimming took 5 bases from V and 0 from J; bases not matched to a gene: 4. This chain's CDR3 is CASSLGRASYEQYF. DNA for the CDR3: TGTGCCAGCAGCCTAGGGAGGGCCTCCTACGAGCAGTACTTC.

This clonotype was seen just once. The gene calls are TRBV10-1 and TRBJ2-2; D unclear. Trimming left V 7 bases short and J 0 bases short, with 9 bases between. CDR3 length: 14 residues. Germline V gene sequence: CDR1 WNHNN, CDR2 SYGVQD (reference sequence). CDR3 DNA sequence: TGCGCCAGCACGCCCCACCCGAACACCGGGGAGCTGTTTTTT. Amino acids: CASTPHPNTGELFF.

This clonotype was counted at least ten times. The chain links TRBV7-6 to TRBJ2-7, with 13 bases identical to TRBD2. The germline V gene has CDR1 SGHVS and CDR2 FNYEAQ. V shed 1 base, J shed 9 bases, and the junction held 3 bases outside the gene matches. The CDR3 is 14 residues long. This CDR3 reads CASSLELAGGVQYF. The CDR3 region has the DNA TGTGCCAGCAGCTTAGAACTAGCGGGAGGGGTGCAGTACTTC.

The sample holds one count of this clonotype. The V call is TRBV2, the J call TRBJ2-7, with D uncertain. The V end lost 7 bases, the J end lost 2 bases, and 12 bases lay between the germline ends. The CDR3 is 13 amino acids. Germline values: CDR1 SNHLY, CDR2 FYNNEI. In DNA, the CDR3 is TGTGCCAGCATTGATGAATTAACCTACGAGCAGTACTTC. As protein: CASIDELTYEQYF.

This clonotype was seen repeatedly, ten times or more. V usage is TRBV12-3 or TRBV12-4 and J usage is TRBJ2-7; D perhaps matches TRBD2 (5 bases). The CDR3 covers 14 residues. Trimming pared 5 bases from V and 0 bases from J, leaving 11 bases between. In nucleotides, the CDR3 is TGTGCCAGCAGTACGGACTCTAGCTCCTACGAGCAGTACTTC. Residues: CASSTDSSSYEQYF.

The gene calls are TRBV27 and TRBJ2-6, with 11 bases aligning to TRBD1. The germline V gene has CDR1 MNHEY and CDR2 SMNVEV (reference sequence). There are 15 residues in the CDR3. The CDR3 DNA sequence: TGTGCGACGGGACAGGGGGTTGCCGTGGCCAACGTCCTGACTTTC. Translating it yields CATGQGVAVANVLTF.

This clonotype turned up a few times. The V and J genes are TRBV6-6 and TRBJ2-7; perhaps TRBD2 as D (6 bases). Germline lookup yields CDR1 MNHNY and CDR2 SVGAGI (reference sequence). The V end lost 2 bases, the J end lost 5 bases, and 7 bases lay between the germline ends. The CDR3 is 12 residues long. The CDR3 region has the DNA TGTGCCAGCAGTTACAGGAGGGACGAGCAGTACTTC. It translates to CASSYRRDEQYF.

This chain uses TRBV6-1 with TRBJ2-1; D perhaps matches TRBD1 (6 bases). CDR1 is MNHNS and CDR2 is SASEGT in the germline V gene. Trimming removed 2 bases from V and 5 bases from J, with 13 bases in between. CDR3 length: 15 amino acids. As DNA, the CDR3 is TGTGCCAGCAGTGAATTGGGGGCAGGGGACAATGAGCAGTTCTTC. Residues: CASSELGAGDNEQFF.

This clonotype has just a few counts. V gene TRBV7-9 combines with J gene TRBJ2-7; TRBD2 matches at 8 bases. The V gene end was trimmed by 4 bases and the J gene end by 3 bases; junction bases not matched to a gene: 5. This CDR3 contains 14 residues. The V gene's germline CDR1 is SEHNR and CDR2 FQNEAQ (reference sequence). The CDR3 is CASSSSGRYYEQYF. CDR3 bases: TGTGCCAGCAGCTCTAGCGGGCGTTACTACGAGCAGTACTTC.

This clonotype was found many times. V usage is TRBV7-9 and J usage is TRBJ2-7, with D tentatively TRBD1 (6 bases). This CDR3 region has 16 residues. Trimming took 5 bases from V and 0 from J, leaving 17 bases between them. Germline V gives CDR1 SEHNR, CDR2 FQNEAQ (reference sequence). CDR3 nucleotide sequence: TGTGCCAGCAGCCTCCAGTCAGGGGTTAGCTCCTACGAGCAGTACTTC. This translates into CASSLQSGVSSYEQYF. The full variable domain, rest sourced from reference TRBV7-9 and TRBJ2-7, is DTGVSQNPRHKITKRGQNVTFRCDPISEHNRLYWYRQTLGQGPEFLTYFQNEAQLEKSRLLSDRFSAERPKGSFSTLEIQRTEQGDSAMYLCASSLQSGVSSYEQYFGPGTRLTVT.

This chain links TRBV20-1 with TRBJ2-1; 7 positions match TRBD2. This CDR3 region has 14 residues. From germline, CDR1 is DFQATT and CDR2 SNEGSKA (reference sequence). V lost 6 bases to trimming and J lost 4 bases; unmatched junction nucleotides: 9. In DNA form, the CDR3 reads TGCAGTGCCCGGGGATGGGGGGGTTACAATGAGCAGTTCTTC. Translation gives CSARGWGGYNEQFF.

The genes are TRBV6-1 and TRBJ2-7; tentatively, D is TRBD2 (5 bases). Looked up from germline, CDR1 is MNHNS and CDR2 is SASEGT. V lost 6 bases and J 0 bases, leaving 12 bases between the germline ends. This CDR3 has 14 amino acids. DNA of the CDR3: TGTGCCAGCAGCCTGGACTCTAGCTCCTACGAGCAGTACTTC. This gives the protein CASSLDSSSYEQYF.

The chain couples TRBV11-2 to TRBJ2-1; 7 bases align to TRBD2. This CDR3 contains 11 residues. CDR1 SGHAT and CDR2 FQNNGV come from the germline V gene. J gave up 9 bases and V 10 bases, and 6 bases lay outside the gene matches. Here the CDR3 reads CATLGRAEQFF. DNA of the CDR3: TGTGCCACCCTAGGGAGGGCTGAGCAGTTCTTC.

CDR3 DNA sequence: TGTGCTAGTGGTTATAAACTAGCGGGGGGGGCGGGGGATGAGCAGTTCTTC. Translated, it gives CASGYKLAGGAGDEQFF. The genes are TRBV12-5 and TRBJ2-1, with 13 bases matching TRBD2. Trimming cost V 4 bases and J 8 bases; bases outside gene matches: 11. Germline V gene lookup returns CDR1 LGHNT and CDR2 FRNRAP. The CDR3 runs 17 residues.

In its sample, this clonotype was seen once. The chain couples TRBV7-8 to TRBJ2-1; 7 bases fit TRBD2. V shed 6 bases and J 1 base; nucleotides not matched to a gene: 6. The CDR3 runs 15 residues. Germline V gene sequence: CDR1 SGHVS, CDR2 FQNEAQ. CDR3 sequence reads: CASRRLAGSYNEQFF. The CDR3 nucleotides read TGTGCCAGCAGAAGACTAGCTGGTTCCTACAATGAGCAGTTCTTC.

There are many counts of this clonotype. The gene calls are TRBV6-2 or TRBV6-3 and TRBJ2-7, with 7 bases matching TRBD1. Germline V gives CDR1 MNHEY, CDR2 SVGEGT. The CDR3 totals 16 residues. J was trimmed by 1 base and V by 7 bases; bases with no gene match: 13. CDR3 nucleotides: TGTGCCAGCAATCGACAGGGTTTGGGACCGTCCTACGAGCAGTACTTC. Its protein is CASNRQGLGPSYEQYF.

This clonotype was counted many times. The CDR3 coding sequence is TGTGCCAGCAGCTCGCCAGGGTCCCACAATGAGCAGTTCTTC. Residues: CASSSPGSHNEQFF. The chain recombines TRBV5-6 with TRBJ2-1; D is perhaps TRBD1 (5 bases). In germline, CDR1 is SGHDT, CDR2 YYEEEE. V shed 3 bases and J shed 5 bases, with 12 bases lying between them. The CDR3 extends over 14 amino acids. The variable domain in full, completed from reference TRBV5-6 and TRBJ2-1, reads DAGVTQSPTHLIKTRGQQVTLRCSPKSGHDTVSWYQQALGQGPQFIFQYYEEEERQRGNFPDRFSGHQFPNYSSELNVNALLLGDSALYLCASSSPGSHNEQFFGPGTRLTVL.

This clonotype came up many times. V usage is TRBV7-9 and J usage is TRBJ2-7, with a weak D call TRBD2 (6 bases). V shed 0 bases and J shed 5 bases, with 11 bases lying between them. The CDR3 length is 14 residues. Germline assignment: CDR1 SEHNR and CDR2 FQNEAQ (reference sequence). The CDR3 protein is CASSLAPSVNEQYF. The CDR3 DNA follows: TGTGCCAGCAGCTTAGCCCCTAGCGTCAACGAGCAGTACTTC.

V gene TRBV7-9 combines with J gene TRBJ2-1; 8 bases map to TRBD2. V gave up 0 bases and J gave up 9 bases; unmatched junction bases: 10. The CDR3 runs 16 residues. Germline CDR1 is SEHNR and CDR2 is FQNEAQ (reference sequence). The chain's CDR3 is CASSLADGGRKVEQFF. DNA of the CDR3: TGTGCCAGCAGCTTAGCGGATGGCGGGAGGAAGGTTGAGCAGTTCTTC.

The rearrangement uses TRBV14 and TRBJ2-7, with TRBD1 matching over 8 bases. Trimming at V came to 6 bases and at J to 3 bases, leaving 4 bases not matched to a gene. Per germline, CDR1 SGHDN and CDR2 FVKESK. The CDR3 has 13 amino acids. The CDR3, as DNA: TGTGCCAGCAGACTACAGGGGGACTACGAGCAGTACTTC. Encoded protein: CASRLQGDYEQYF.

This chain's CDR3 is CASSSAVTAAYEQYF. CDR3 nucleotide sequence: TGTGCCAGCAGCTCGGCCGTGACAGCAGCCTACGAGCAGTACTTC. The chain carries TRBV7-9 and TRBJ2-7; D is perhaps TRBD1 (5 bases). Germline CDR1 and CDR2: SEHNR and FQNEAQ (reference sequence). The V gene lost 4 bases and the J gene lost 2 bases, with 15 bases spanning the gap. This CDR3 region has 15 residues.

V gene TRBV12-3 or TRBV12-4 combines with J gene TRBJ2-1, with TRBD2 matching over 16 bases. The trim removed 11 bases at V and 7 bases at J, leaving 17 bases unmatched. The CDR3 runs 18 residues. CDR3 region: CAFRAGTSGGANWNEQFF. In DNA form, the CDR3 reads TGTGCCTTCAGAGCCGGGACTAGCGGGGGGGCAAACTGGAATGAGCAGTTCTTC.

This clonotype has a handful of counts. The chain joins TRBV9 to TRBJ2-1, with 9 positions matching TRBD2. The J segment lost 2 bases and the V segment lost 2 bases, leaving 5 bases of the junction unmatched. CDR1 and CDR2 from the germline V gene are SGDLS and YYNGEE. The CDR3 sequence is 16 residues long. The CDR3 DNA follows: TGTGCCAGCAGCGTGGGCGGGGGGGCCGCCTACAATGAGCAGTTCTTC. This encodes CASSVGGGAAYNEQFF.

This clonotype was detected only a few times. This chain joins TRBV6-5 and TRBJ2-3, with TRBD2 matching over 7 bases. Trimming took 3 bases from V and 2 from J; bases not matched to a gene: 14. The CDR3 covers 18 residues. Germline V gene lookup returns CDR1 MNHEY and CDR2 SVGAGI. CDR3 nucleotide sequence: TGTGCCAGCAGTTATTCAGAGCGGGGCGATCCGTTCACAGATACGCAGTATTTT. The encoded protein is CASSYSERGDPFTDTQYF.

Note on this clonotype: A much larger clone lies one base from this, so it may be a read error. This sequence joins TRBV12-5 and TRBJ2-3; D unresolved. Germline assignment: CDR1 LGHNT and CDR2 FRNRAP. The CDR3 has 13 residues. The chain's CDR3 is CVSGPDSTDTQYF. In DNA, the CDR3 is TGTGTTAGTGGTCCCGACAGCACAGATACGCAGTATTTT.

This clonotype was recorded at least ten times. This chain joins TRBV27 and TRBJ2-1; no clear D gene. V was cut by 2 bases and J by 5 bases, with 4 bases left in between. This CDR3 comprises 12 residues. Per the germline V gene, CDR1 is MNHEY and CDR2 is SMNVEV (reference sequence). The CDR3 DNA follows: TGTGCCAGCAGTTTAGACAACAATGAGCAGTTCTTC. It yields the protein CASSLDNNEQFF.

This clonotype has just a few counts. The V and J genes are TRBV5-1 and TRBJ2-5; perhaps TRBD1 as D (6 bases). Germline loops: CDR1 SGHRS, CDR2 YFSETQ. The CDR3 sequence is 14 residues long. V shed 4 bases and J shed 6 bases, with 16 bases lying between them. Written as DNA, the CDR3 is TGCGCCAGCAGCCTCCGGACAGCTCAAAAGACCCAGTACTTC. Its translation: CASSLRTAQKTQYF.

This clonotype was detected a few times. The gene calls are TRBV6-2 or TRBV6-3 and TRBJ2-7; TRBD2 aligns across 10 bases. The CDR3 spans 15 residues. Germline loops: CDR1 MNHEY, CDR2 SVGEGT. J was trimmed by 6 bases and V by 5 bases; bases with no gene match: 10. The CDR3, as DNA: TGTGCCAGCAGTCCTAGCGGGAGCTTTCAGGGCGAGCAGTACTTC. Its protein is CASSPSGSFQGEQYF.

The J gene is TRBJ2-5, the V gene TRBV7-8; weak D call: TRBD1 (6 bases). The germline gives CDR1 SGHVS, CDR2 FQNEAQ. The CDR3 is 13 residues long. V dropped 5 bases and J dropped 8 bases, with 15 bases sitting between them. The CDR3 sequence is CASSAHGTYTQYF. CDR3 bases: TGTGCCAGCAGCGCCCACGGGACATACACCCAGTACTTC. Filled out from reference TRBV7-8 and TRBJ2-5, the complete variable domain reads GAGVSQSPRYKVAKRGQDVALRCDPISGHVSLFWYQQALGQGPEFLTYFQNEAQLDKSGLPSDRFFAERPEGSVSTLKIQRTQQEDSAVYLCASSAHGTYTQYFGPGTRLLVL.